These T cell receptor beta chains were read from a single sample in a study of blood T cells in healthy people across ages. TCRdb reprocessed the 5' RACE reads with MiXCR, giving one entry per CDR3 protein. The repertoire holds 660,000 or so distinct CDR3 sequences, with around 54% as singletons. The material sequenced was blood. These receptors all come from a man aged 55 to 69 in good health. CDR3s include the opening cysteine and the closing phenylalanine or tryptophan. D genes are given only for firm matches. Expanded clones are given a class, and other clones once, few, many or no size at all.

J gene: TRBJ2-5; CDR3 length: 13; D gene: .; V gene: TRBV29-1; clone size: .; CDR3 protein: CSVLRAIQETQYF; CDR3 DNA: TGCAGCGTTCTGCGGGCCATACAAGAGACCCAGTACTTC
J gene: TRBJ2-5; CDR3 length: 16; D gene: TRBD2; V gene: TRBV11-3; clone size: .; CDR3 protein: CASSPSSGGPQETQYF; CDR3 DNA: TGTGCCAGCAGCCCAAGCAGCGGGGGCCCACAAGAGACCCAGTACTTC
J gene: TRBJ1-4; CDR3 length: 15; D gene: .; V gene: TRBV28; clone size: .; CDR3 protein: CASRFSGGINEKLFF; CDR3 DNA: TGTGCCAGCAGATTTTCAGGCGGGATTAATGAAAAACTGTTTTTT
J gene: TRBJ2-1; CDR3 length: 15; D gene: TRBD2; V gene: TRBV7-2; clone size: few; CDR3 protein: CASSLGVGGYNEQFF; CDR3 DNA: TGTGCCAGCAGCTTAGGGGTCGGGGGGTACAATGAGCAGTTCTTC
J gene: TRBJ1-6; CDR3 length: 14; D gene: .; V gene: TRBV3-1; clone size: .; CDR3 protein: CASSQTDSNSPLHF; CDR3 DNA: TGTGCCAGCAGCCAAACGGACAGTAATTCACCCCTCCACTTT
J gene: TRBJ2-3; CDR3 length: 15; D gene: .; V gene: TRBV12-3/TRBV12-4; clone size: .; CDR3 protein: CASSSPRGGTDTQYF; CDR3 DNA: TGTGCCAGCAGTTCTCCGCGGGGTGGCACAGATACGCAGTATTTT
J gene: TRBJ2-2; CDR3 length: 17; D gene: TRBD2; V gene: TRBV4-2; clone size: .; CDR3 protein: CASSPGRRGSGTGELFF; CDR3 DNA: TGTGCCAGCAGCCCCGGACGGCGGGGGTCAGGAACCGGGGAGCTGTTTTTT
J gene: TRBJ1-2; CDR3 length: 15; D gene: .; V gene: TRBV5-1; clone size: .; CDR3 protein: CASSLEPRSNYGYTF; CDR3 DNA: TGCGCCAGCAGCTTGGAGCCCAGGTCTAACTATGGCTACACCTTC
J gene: TRBJ2-3; CDR3 length: 15; D gene: TRBD2; V gene: TRBV11-2; clone size: .; CDR3 protein: CASSPLQAGYGTQYF; CDR3 DNA: TGTGCCAGCAGCCCACTTCAAGCGGGGTACGGGACGCAGTATTTT
J gene: TRBJ2-1; CDR3 length: 14; D gene: .; V gene: TRBV7-2; clone size: .; CDR3 protein: CASTQDSFYNEQFF; CDR3 DNA: TGTGCCAGTACACAGGACAGCTTCTACAATGAGCAGTTCTTC
J gene: TRBJ2-1; CDR3 length: 16; D gene: .; V gene: TRBV6-1; clone size: .; CDR3 protein: CASRSPGPSSYNEQFF; CDR3 DNA: TGTGCCAGCAGATCGCCTGGACCGAGCTCCTACAATGAGCAGTTCTTC
J gene: TRBJ2-5; CDR3 length: 16; D gene: .; V gene: TRBV6-5; clone size: .; CDR3 protein: CASSYSRVDFQEIQYF; CDR3 DNA: TGTGCCAGCAGTTACTCACGGGTCGACTTCCAAGAGATCCAGTACTTC
J gene: TRBJ2-5; CDR3 length: 11; D gene: .; V gene: TRBV25-1; clone size: many; CDR3 protein: CASSAAETQYF; CDR3 DNA: TGTGCCAGCAGTGCAGCGGAGACCCAGTACTTC
J gene: TRBJ2-5; CDR3 length: 14; D gene: .; V gene: TRBV5-1; clone size: .; CDR3 protein: CASSRPGIGETQYF; CDR3 DNA: TGCGCCAGCAGCCGCCCAGGGATCGGGGAGACCCAGTACTTC
J gene: TRBJ2-1; CDR3 length: 12; D gene: .; V gene: TRBV10-1; clone size: .; CDR3 protein: CASSSMDNEQFF; CDR3 DNA: TGCGCCAGCAGCTCAATGGACAATGAGCAGTTCTTC
J gene: TRBJ2-5; CDR3 length: 13; D gene: .; V gene: TRBV5-1; clone size: few; CDR3 protein: CASSLVEERTQYF; CDR3 DNA: TGCGCCAGCAGCTTGGTCGAGGAAAGGACCCAGTACTTC
J gene: TRBJ2-5; CDR3 length: 15; D gene: TRBD1; V gene: TRBV5-4; clone size: .; CDR3 protein: CASSLVGQGEETQYF; CDR3 DNA: TGTGCCAGCAGCTTGGTGGGACAGGGGGAGGAGACCCAGTACTTC
J gene: TRBJ2-5; CDR3 length: 14; D gene: TRBD2; V gene: TRBV5-1; clone size: many; CDR3 protein: CASRLAGGTETQYF; CDR3 DNA: TGCGCCAGCAGACTAGCGGGGGGCACTGAGACCCAGTACTTC
J gene: TRBJ1-1; CDR3 length: 15; D gene: .; V gene: TRBV5-6; clone size: .; CDR3 protein: CASSLTGWVTTEAFF; CDR3 DNA: TGTGCCAGCAGCTTGACAGGTTGGGTGACCACTGAAGCTTTCTTT
J gene: TRBJ2-7; CDR3 length: 12; D gene: TRBD1; V gene: TRBV29-1; clone size: .; CDR3 protein: CSAGVGGNEQYF; CDR3 DNA: TGCAGCGCAGGCGTAGGGGGCAACGAGCAGTACTTC
J gene: TRBJ2-5; CDR3 length: 15; D gene: .; V gene: TRBV25-1; clone size: .; CDR3 protein: CASSDPGRRWETQYF; CDR3 DNA: TGTGCCAGCAGTGATCCAGGGCGCCGTTGGGAGACCCAGTACTTC
J gene: TRBJ1-5; CDR3 length: 15; D gene: .; V gene: TRBV6-5; clone size: .; CDR3 protein: CASSSRDGRNQPQHF; CDR3 DNA: TGTGCCAGCAGTTCCAGGGACGGAAGAAATCAGCCCCAGCATTTT
J gene: TRBJ2-1; CDR3 length: 14; D gene: TRBD1; V gene: TRBV7-2; clone size: many; CDR3 protein: CASSRRQGYNEQFF; CDR3 DNA: TGTGCCAGCAGCCGACGACAGGGATACAATGAGCAGTTCTTC
J gene: TRBJ2-7; CDR3 length: 15; D gene: TRBD1; V gene: TRBV6-1; clone size: .; CDR3 protein: CASSENRGFAYEQYF; CDR3 DNA: TGTGCCAGCAGTGAAAACAGGGGGTTTGCCTACGAGCAGTACTTC
J gene: TRBJ2-3; CDR3 length: 17; D gene: TRBD2; V gene: TRBV7-2; clone size: .; CDR3 protein: CASSLGLAGIEGDTQYF; CDR3 DNA: TGTGCCAGCAGCCTGGGACTAGCGGGGATCGAGGGGGATACGCAGTATTTT
J gene: TRBJ1-1; CDR3 length: 14; D gene: .; V gene: TRBV6-6; clone size: .; CDR3 protein: CASSQGSAGTEAFF; CDR3 DNA: TGTGCCAGCAGTCAGGGGTCTGCGGGCACTGAAGCTTTCTTT
J gene: TRBJ2-5; CDR3 length: 13; D gene: .; V gene: TRBV5-1; clone size: .; CDR3 protein: CASSLSERATQYF; CDR3 DNA: TGCGCCAGCAGCTTGTCAGAAAGGGCGACCCAGTACTTC
J gene: TRBJ2-5; CDR3 length: 13; D gene: TRBD1; V gene: TRBV25-1; clone size: .; CDR3 protein: CASSAGQGETQYF; CDR3 DNA: TGTGCCAGCAGTGCCGGACAGGGGGAGACCCAGTACTTC
J gene: TRBJ1-1; CDR3 length: 12; D gene: .; V gene: TRBV4-2; clone size: .; CDR3 protein: CASSTNRDPAFF; CDR3 DNA: TGTGCCAGCAGCACAAACAGGGACCCAGCTTTCTTT
J gene: TRBJ1-2; CDR3 length: 16; D gene: .; V gene: TRBV7-2; clone size: .; CDR3 protein: CASSLATGVTGLGYTF; CDR3 DNA: TGTGCCAGCAGCTTAGCCACCGGCGTTACAGGGCTAGGCTACACCTTC
J gene: TRBJ2-2; CDR3 length: 16; D gene: TRBD2; V gene: TRBV7-2; clone size: few; CDR3 protein: CASSGGLAGSRGELFF; CDR3 DNA: TGTGCCAGCAGCGGGGGACTAGCGGGTTCCCGAGGGGAGCTGTTTTTT
J gene: TRBJ2-4; CDR3 length: 15; D gene: .; V gene: TRBV4-2; clone size: few; CDR3 protein: CASSQETGGWNIQYF; CDR3 DNA: TGTGCCAGCAGCCAAGAAACGGGGGGCTGGAACATTCAGTACTTC
J gene: TRBJ2-1; CDR3 length: 14; D gene: TRBD1; V gene: TRBV28; clone size: .; CDR3 protein: CASSLTGKGTEQFF; CDR3 DNA: TGTGCCAGCAGTTTGACAGGGAAAGGGACTGAGCAGTTCTTC
J gene: TRBJ2-5; CDR3 length: 13; D gene: TRBD1; V gene: TRBV7-9; clone size: few; CDR3 protein: CASNGQGVETQYF; CDR3 DNA: TGTGCCAGCAACGGACAGGGGGTAGAGACCCAGTACTTC
J gene: TRBJ2-3; CDR3 length: 15; D gene: TRBD1; V gene: TRBV5-1; clone size: .; CDR3 protein: CASSNPTGGTDTQYF; CDR3 DNA: TGCGCCAGCAGCAACCCGACAGGGGGCACAGATACGCAGTATTTT
J gene: TRBJ1-4; CDR3 length: 14; D gene: TRBD1; V gene: TRBV29-1; clone size: .; CDR3 protein: CSVGLTGANEKLFF; CDR3 DNA: TGCAGCGTTGGACTGACAGGGGCAAATGAAAAACTGTTTTTT
J gene: TRBJ2-2; CDR3 length: 16; D gene: TRBD2; V gene: TRBV9; clone size: .; CDR3 protein: CASSVTLGLTTGELFF; CDR3 DNA: TGTGCCAGCAGCGTAACCTTGGGACTAACTACCGGGGAGCTGTTTTTT
J gene: TRBJ2-6; CDR3 length: 14; D gene: .; V gene: TRBV6-5; clone size: few; CDR3 protein: CASSNQYGANVLTF; CDR3 DNA: TGTGCCAGCAGTAACCAATACGGGGCCAACGTCCTGACTTTC
J gene: TRBJ2-6; CDR3 length: 16; D gene: .; V gene: TRBV10-3; clone size: few; CDR3 protein: CAIRQAQNSGANVLTF; CDR3 DNA: TGTGCCATCAGGCAGGCCCAGAACTCTGGGGCCAACGTCCTGACTTTC
J gene: TRBJ2-7; CDR3 length: 16; D gene: TRBD2; V gene: TRBV3-1; clone size: .; CDR3 protein: CASSTGLAGGSYEQYF; CDR3 DNA: TGTGCCAGCAGCACGGGACTAGCGGGGGGTTCCTACGAGCAGTACTTC
J gene: TRBJ2-5; CDR3 length: 15; D gene: .; V gene: TRBV7-8; clone size: few; CDR3 protein: CASSLAGVGGETQYF; CDR3 DNA: TGTGCCAGCAGCTTAGCGGGGGTTGGGGGAGAGACCCAGTACTTC
J gene: TRBJ1-4; CDR3 length: 17; D gene: TRBD1; V gene: TRBV20-1; clone size: .; CDR3 protein: CSARGDRARGANEKLFF; CDR3 DNA: TGCAGTGCTAGGGGGGACAGGGCCAGGGGTGCTAATGAAAAACTGTTTTTT
J gene: TRBJ2-5; CDR3 length: 13; D gene: .; V gene: TRBV12-3/TRBV12-4; clone size: .; CDR3 protein: CASGYSGQETQYF; CDR3 DNA: TGTGCCAGCGGATATTCGGGGCAAGAGACCCAGTACTTC
J gene: TRBJ1-6; CDR3 length: 17; D gene: .; V gene: TRBV4-1; clone size: few; CDR3 protein: CASSQGSDLGYNSPLHF; CDR3 DNA: TGCGCCAGCAGCCAAGGCTCTGACCTGGGCTATAATTCACCCCTCCACTTT
J gene: TRBJ2-5; CDR3 length: 15; D gene: TRBD2; V gene: TRBV19; clone size: .; CDR3 protein: CASNPGLAVQETQYF; CDR3 DNA: TGTGCCAGTAACCCGGGACTAGCGGTCCAAGAGACCCAGTACTTC
J gene: TRBJ1-4; CDR3 length: 14; D gene: .; V gene: TRBV20-1; clone size: once; CDR3 protein: CSARGGGKNEKLFF; CDR3 DNA: TGCAGTGCTAGAGGAGGCGGGAAAAATGAAAAACTGTTTTTT
J gene: TRBJ2-1; CDR3 length: 19; D gene: TRBD2; V gene: TRBV20-1; clone size: few; CDR3 protein: CSARVSGGLAGSGYNEQFF; CDR3 DNA: TGCAGTGCTAGAGTATCGGGGGGACTAGCGGGGTCGGGTTACAATGAGCAGTTCTTC
J gene: TRBJ2-7; CDR3 length: 13; D gene: .; V gene: TRBV7-2; clone size: few; CDR3 protein: CASSWNSHYEQYF; CDR3 DNA: TGTGCCAGCAGCTGGAACAGTCACTACGAGCAGTACTTC
J gene: TRBJ2-7; CDR3 length: 12; D gene: .; V gene: TRBV6-2/TRBV6-3; clone size: .; CDR3 protein: CASSDQVYEQYF; CDR3 DNA: TGTGCCAGCAGTGACCAGGTTTACGAGCAGTACTTC
J gene: TRBJ2-7; CDR3 length: 18; D gene: TRBD2; V gene: TRBV7-7; clone size: .; CDR3 protein: CASSLGHPGGTTLYEQHF; CDR3 DNA: TGTGCCAGCAGCTTAGGCCATCCTGGGGGGACTACTCTCTACGAGCAGCACTTC
J gene: TRBJ2-3; CDR3 length: 12; D gene: .; V gene: TRBV7-2; clone size: .; CDR3 protein: CASSPSGNTQYF; CDR3 DNA: TGTGCCAGCAGCCCCTCAGGAAATACGCAGTATTTT
J gene: TRBJ2-5; CDR3 length: 13; D gene: .; V gene: TRBV11-2; clone size: few; CDR3 protein: CASGRGHQETQYF; CDR3 DNA: TGTGCCAGCGGACGGGGTCACCAAGAGACCCAGTACTTC
J gene: TRBJ1-1; CDR3 length: 13; D gene: .; V gene: TRBV7-9; clone size: .; CDR3 protein: CASSFSENTEAFF; CDR3 DNA: TGTGCCAGCAGCTTCTCAGAGAACACTGAAGCTTTCTTT
J gene: TRBJ1-6; CDR3 length: 15; D gene: TRBD1; V gene: TRBV27; clone size: .; CDR3 protein: CASSAGQGVSSPLHF; CDR3 DNA: TGTGCCAGCAGTGCCGGACAGGGAGTTTCTTCACCCCTCCACTTT
J gene: TRBJ1-2; CDR3 length: 15; D gene: .; V gene: TRBV25-1; clone size: .; CDR3 protein: CASSDFGGQRDGYTF; CDR3 DNA: TGTGCCAGCAGTGATTTCGGGGGTCAAAGGGATGGCTACACCTTC
J gene: TRBJ2-5; CDR3 length: 15; D gene: .; V gene: TRBV7-8; clone size: once; CDR3 protein: CASSSPTGRMETQYF; CDR3 DNA: TGTGCCAGCAGCTCCCCGACAGGACGGATGGAGACCCAGTACTTC
J gene: TRBJ1-6; CDR3 length: 15; D gene: TRBD1; V gene: TRBV11-2; clone size: few; CDR3 protein: CASSFAGQQNSPLHF; CDR3 DNA: TGTGCCAGCAGCTTTGCGGGACAGCAAAATTCACCCCTCCACTTT
J gene: TRBJ2-5; CDR3 length: 11; D gene: TRBD2; V gene: TRBV7-9; clone size: .; CDR3 protein: CASTREGTQYF; CDR3 DNA: TGTGCCAGCACCCGGGAGGGGACCCAGTACTTC